This TCR beta chain stems from a study of blood T cells in healthy people across ages. Investigators took approximately 9.4 milliliters of peripheral blood from every donor. PBMCs, at least 7 million per sample, were isolated. Using a J-beta primer mix together with a sample-barcoded 5' primer, a second PCR was run for 7 to 11 cycles. Via MiXCR, TCRdb re-called the 5' RACE reads, giving one row per CDR3 protein. The sample includes approximately 780,000 distinct CDR3 sequences, under 30% of them seen just once. The CDR3 spans 8 residues. V was cut by 8 bases and J by 11 bases, with 7 bases left in between. CDR1 MNHNS and CDR2 SASEGT come from the germline V gene. These sequences were also reported in another study, on T cells of mothers and their children. That investigation notes: Healthy Caucasian mothers, a few in number, and their six children were the donors. For each mother, over 9.5 million TCR beta CDR3 reads were obtained, and for each child, roughly 3.3 million.

Sequenced sample: blood. The sequence derives from a boy between 10 and 17 years old in good health. This chain joins TRBV6-1 and TRBJ2-7; D call uncertain. The CDR3 loop reads CASSKEYF. In DNA, the CDR3 is TGTGCCAGCTCGAAGGAGTACTTC.